The clone carrying this T cell receptor (beta chain) was observed a few times. The data stem from a study of blood T cell repertoires in COVID-19. Study information: PBMCs, B-cell-depleted T cells, or T cells provided the cDNA or gDNA that made up the material.

Study processing details: Amplification from reference gene primers served as the basis for estimated nucleated cell counts. Using immunoSEQ multiplex PCR, the repertoire was profiled, and TCRdb retains in-frame clones only, with some absent. Clone size and the V and J calls come from that table; the DNA yielded D and trimming. The table records about 140,000 clones, about 70% of them present only once. Germline CDR1 reads MDHEN; CDR2 reads SYDVKM. The length of the CDR3 is 14 residues. The V gene lost 3 bases and the J gene lost 5 bases, with 13 bases spanning the gap. Sample: peripheral blood. The chain couples TRBV28 to TRBJ1-1; a weak D match, TRBD1 (5 bases). This sequence originates from a man older than 75 with acute or convalescent COVID-19. CDR3 sequence reads: CASSLTGGRTEAFF. CDR3 nucleotide sequence: TGTGCCAGCAGTTTGACGGGGGGAAGGACTGAAGCTTTCTTT.